The clone carrying this T cell receptor (beta chain) was seen many times. CDR3 length: 14 residues. The germline V and J ends were trimmed by 6 bases and 11 bases, with 20 bases remaining between them. The V gene's germline CDR1 is MNHEY and CDR2 SVGAGI. This sample is drawn from a study of early T cells in non-severe SARS-CoV-2 infection. TCRdb independently ran MiXCR on the 5' RACE reads; one entry per CDR3 protein. The repertoire holds 90,000 to 120,000 distinct CDR3 sequences, with more than 9.5% as singletons. This TCR came from an adult who was a healthcare worker with PCR-confirmed SARS-CoV-2 infection or an uninfected control (not recorded which). This chain connects TRBV6-5 to TRBJ1-3, with D tentatively TRBD1 (6 bases). The sequenced material came from whole blood. The CDR3 nucleotides are TGTGCCAGCAGACCTACAGGGCAGGTCACTGCCATATATTTT. It encodes CASRPTGQVTAIYF.